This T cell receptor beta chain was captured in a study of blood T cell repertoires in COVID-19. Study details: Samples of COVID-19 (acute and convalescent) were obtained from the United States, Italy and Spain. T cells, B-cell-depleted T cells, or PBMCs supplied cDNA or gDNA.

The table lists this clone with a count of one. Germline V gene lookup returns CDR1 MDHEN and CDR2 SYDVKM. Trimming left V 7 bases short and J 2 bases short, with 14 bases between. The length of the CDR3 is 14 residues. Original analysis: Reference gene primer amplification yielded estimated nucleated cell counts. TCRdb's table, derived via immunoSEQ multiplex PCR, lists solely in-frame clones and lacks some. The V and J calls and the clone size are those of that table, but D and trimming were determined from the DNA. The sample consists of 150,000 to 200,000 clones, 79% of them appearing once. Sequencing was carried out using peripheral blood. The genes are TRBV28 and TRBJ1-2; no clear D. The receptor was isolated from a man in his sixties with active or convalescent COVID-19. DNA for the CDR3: TGTGCCAGCACCTCGGGTGCAGCAAACTATGGCTACACCTTC. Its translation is CASTSGAANYGYTF.